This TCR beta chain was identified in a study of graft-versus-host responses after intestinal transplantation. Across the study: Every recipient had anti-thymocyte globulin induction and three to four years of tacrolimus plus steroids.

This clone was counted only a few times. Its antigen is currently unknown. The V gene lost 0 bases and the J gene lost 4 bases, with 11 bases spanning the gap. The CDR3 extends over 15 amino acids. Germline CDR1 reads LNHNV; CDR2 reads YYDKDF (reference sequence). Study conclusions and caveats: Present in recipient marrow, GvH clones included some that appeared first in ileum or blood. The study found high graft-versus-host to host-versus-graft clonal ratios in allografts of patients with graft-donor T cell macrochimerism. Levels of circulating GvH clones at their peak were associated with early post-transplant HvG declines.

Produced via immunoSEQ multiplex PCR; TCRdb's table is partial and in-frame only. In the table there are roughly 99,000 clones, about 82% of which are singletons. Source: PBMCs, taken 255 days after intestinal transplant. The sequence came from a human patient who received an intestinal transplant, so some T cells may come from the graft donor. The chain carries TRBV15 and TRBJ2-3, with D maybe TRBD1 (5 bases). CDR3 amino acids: CATSRDSGAPDTQYF. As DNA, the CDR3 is TGTGCCACCAGCAGAGATAGTGGGGCCCCAGATACGCAGTATTTT.